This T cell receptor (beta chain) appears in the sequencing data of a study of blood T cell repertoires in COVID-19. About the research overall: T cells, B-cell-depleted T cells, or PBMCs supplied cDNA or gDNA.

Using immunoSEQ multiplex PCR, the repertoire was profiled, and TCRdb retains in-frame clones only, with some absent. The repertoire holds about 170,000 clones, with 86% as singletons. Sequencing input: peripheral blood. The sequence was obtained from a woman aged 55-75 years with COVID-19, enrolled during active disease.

The CDR3 DNA follows: TGCGCCAGCAGCTTGGAGCCACAGGGACCCCTTCACGTCTATGGCTACACCTTC. Translated, it gives CASSLEPQGPLHVYGYTF. This rearrangement joins TRBV5-1 to TRBJ1-2; tentatively, D is TRBD1 (6 bases). The germline V and J ends were trimmed by 0 bases and 4 bases, with 22 bases remaining between them. The CDR3 extends over 18 amino acids. The germline V gene has CDR1 SGHRS and CDR2 YFSETQ.